This TCR beta chain was sequenced during a study of cytomegalovirus exposure and HLA in healthy donors. As for the study in general: Within the Caucasian-associated ancestry cluster were 81% of the 300 to 450 genotyped donors.

Points from the study as a whole: Later on, a genetic analysis was performed. It linked a missense variant in DCLRE1C with V- and J-gene trimming of TCR beta. With further analysis later on, most CMV-associated TCR beta chains appeared HLA-restricted. In a later analysis, specific HLA alleles were associated with over 15,000 TCR beta sequences at a 0.05 false discovery rate.

Germline lookup yields CDR1 SGHNT and CDR2 YYREEE (reference sequence). The CDR3 covers 15 residues. Trimming left V 1 base short and J 7 bases short, with 15 bases between. As concerns this clone: Its specificity is unknown.

Amplification used 60 Vbeta primers and 13 Jbeta primers. Clones were sequenced by immunoSEQ multiplex PCR, and TCRdb holds only the in-frame ones, with some missing. This table holds 150,000 to 200,000 clones, roughly 85% found once. The TCR sequence derives from a male donor in good health and CMV-seropositive. Sequencing was carried out using PBMCs. V gene TRBV5-4 combines with J gene TRBJ1-5; the D gene is possibly TRBD1 (5 bases). The CDR3 loop reads CASSLRFGGEQPQHF. For the CDR3, the DNA is TGTGCCAGCAGCTTGCGGTTTGGGGGGGAGCAGCCCCAGCATTTT.